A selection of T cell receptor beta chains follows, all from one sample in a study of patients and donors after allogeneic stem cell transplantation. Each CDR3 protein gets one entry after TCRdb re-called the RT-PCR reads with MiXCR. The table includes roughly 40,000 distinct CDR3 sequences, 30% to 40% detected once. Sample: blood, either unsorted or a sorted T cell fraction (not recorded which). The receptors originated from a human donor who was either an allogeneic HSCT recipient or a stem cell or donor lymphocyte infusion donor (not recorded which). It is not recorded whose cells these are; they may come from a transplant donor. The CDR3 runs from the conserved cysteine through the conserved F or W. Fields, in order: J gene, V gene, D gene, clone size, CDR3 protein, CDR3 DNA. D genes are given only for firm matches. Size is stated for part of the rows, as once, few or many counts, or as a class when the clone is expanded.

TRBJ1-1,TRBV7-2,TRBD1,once,CASSSTGNMNTEAFF,TGTGCCAGCAGCTCGACAGGGAACATGAACACTGAAGCTTTCTTT
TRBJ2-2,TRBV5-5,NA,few,CASSLSFRYRSTGELFF,TGTGCCAGCAGCTTGTCTTTTCGCTACCGGAGCACCGGGGAGCTGTTTTTT
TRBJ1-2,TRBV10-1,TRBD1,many,CASSAGTANYGYTF,TGCGCCAGCAGTGCCGGGACAGCCAACTATGGCTACACCTTC
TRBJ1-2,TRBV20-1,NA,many,CSASSDRRGYGYTF,TGCAGTGCTAGTTCCGACAGGCGGGGCTATGGCTACACCTTC
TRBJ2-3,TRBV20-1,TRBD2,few,CSAIPGRAADTQYF,TGCAGTGCTATACCCGGGAGGGCCGCAGATACGCAGTATTTT
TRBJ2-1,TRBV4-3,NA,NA,CASSQVFLYNEQFF,TGCGCCAGCAGCCAAGTATTTCTCTACAATGAGCAGTTCTTC
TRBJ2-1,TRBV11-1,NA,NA,CASSFGWEAENEQFF,TGTGCCAGCAGCTTCGGGTGGGAGGCTGAAAATGAGCAGTTCTTC
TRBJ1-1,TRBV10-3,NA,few,CAIRGTSTEAFF,TGTGCCATCAGGGGGACATCGACTGAAGCTTTCTTT
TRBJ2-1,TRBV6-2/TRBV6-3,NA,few,CASSTGSSYNEQFF,TGTGCCAGCAGTACAGGGAGCTCCTACAATGAGCAGTTCTTC
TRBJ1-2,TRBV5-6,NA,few,CASSLSAYGYTF,TGTGCCAGCAGCTTGTCGGCGTATGGCTACACCTTC
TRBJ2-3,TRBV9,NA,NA,CASSVGDSPDTQYF,TGTGCCAGCAGCGTTGGGGACTCACCAGATACGCAGTATTTT
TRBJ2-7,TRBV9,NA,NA,CASSPFMGVPYEQYF,TGTGCCAGCAGCCCCTTTATGGGTGTTCCCTACGAGCAGTACTTC
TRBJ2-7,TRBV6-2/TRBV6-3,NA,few,CASSVSLTYEQYF,TGTGCCAGCAGTGTATCCCTGACCTACGAGCAGTACTTC
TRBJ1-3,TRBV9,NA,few,CASSFDSFSGNTIYF,TGTGCCAGCAGCTTCGACAGTTTCTCTGGAAACACCATATATTTT
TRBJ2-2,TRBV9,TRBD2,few,CASSVVSGSVELFF,TGTGCCAGCAGCGTAGTCAGCGGGAGCGTGGAGCTGTTTTTT
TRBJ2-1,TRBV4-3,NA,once,CASSQVWRTYNEQFF,TGCGCCAGCAGCCAAGTCTGGCGGACATACAATGAGCAGTTCTTC
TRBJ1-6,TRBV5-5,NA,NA,CASSLVGLGLRPLHF,TGTGCCAGCAGCTTGGTAGGACTGGGGCTCCGACCCCTCCACTTT
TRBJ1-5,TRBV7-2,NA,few,CASSLWGMPNQPQHF,TGTGCCAGCAGCTTATGGGGGATGCCCAATCAGCCCCAGCATTTT
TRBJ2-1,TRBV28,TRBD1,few,CASRRDRFDEQFF,TGTGCCAGCAGACGGGACAGGTTTGATGAGCAGTTCTTC
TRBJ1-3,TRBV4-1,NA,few,CASSLQGAGNTIYF,TGCGCCAGCAGCCTTCAGGGTGCTGGAAACACCATATATTTT